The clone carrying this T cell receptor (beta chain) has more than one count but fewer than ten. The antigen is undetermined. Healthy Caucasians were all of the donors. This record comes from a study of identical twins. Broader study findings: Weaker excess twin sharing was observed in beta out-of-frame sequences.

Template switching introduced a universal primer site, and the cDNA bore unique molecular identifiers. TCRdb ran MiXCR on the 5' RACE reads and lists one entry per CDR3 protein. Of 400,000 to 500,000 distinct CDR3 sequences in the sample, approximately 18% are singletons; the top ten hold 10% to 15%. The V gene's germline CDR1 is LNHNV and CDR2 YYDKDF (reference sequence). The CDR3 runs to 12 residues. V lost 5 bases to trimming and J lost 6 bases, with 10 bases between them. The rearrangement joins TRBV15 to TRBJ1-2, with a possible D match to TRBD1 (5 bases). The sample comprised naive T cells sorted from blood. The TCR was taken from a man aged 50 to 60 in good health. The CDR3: CATSSWGDGYTF. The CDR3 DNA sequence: TGTGCCACCAGCTCCTGGGGGGATGGCTACACCTTC.